The following is a TCR beta chain sequence with its context. Method: immunoSEQ multiplex PCR; TCRdb's copy keeps in-frame clones and lacks some. The sample includes 250,000 or so clones, about 85% of them seen just once. This sample is part of a study of blood T cell repertoires in COVID-19. Study details: T cells, B-cell-depleted T cells, or PBMCs provided the cDNA or gDNA that served as material.

V was clipped by 2 bases and J by 2 bases; unmatched bases: 4. This CDR3 is built from 14 residues. Germline V gene sequence: CDR1 GTSNPN, CDR2 SVGIG (reference sequence). This TCR derives from a man younger than 35 with active or convalescent COVID-19. The V and J genes are TRBV30 and TRBJ1-2; 8 positions agree with TRBD1. Material for sequencing was peripheral blood. The CDR3 region is CAWSSGQGNYGYTF. CDR3 coding DNA: TGTGCCTGGAGTAGTGGACAGGGAAACTATGGCTACACCTTC.